The 19 T cell receptor beta chains given below trace back to one sample, sequenced in a study of T cells in tumors after PD-1 blockade. Only in-frame clones appear in the TCRdb table, and some are missing; sequencing was by immunoSEQ multiplex PCR. The sample has tens of thousands of clones; around 80% are singletons. The source material was PBMCs, sampled before anti-PD-1 treatment. All receptors derive from a human donor with basal cell carcinoma.

The V call is TRBV27, the J call TRBJ2-7, with 11 nucleotides matching TRBD1. J lost 7 bases, V lost 5 bases, and 7 bases had no gene match. This CDR3 contains 14 residues. Germline assignment: CDR1 MNHEY and CDR2 SMNVEV (reference sequence). CDR3 in amino acids: CASSPGQGAGEQYF. Written as DNA, the CDR3 is TGTGCCAGCAGTCCCGGACAGGGGGCTGGGGAGCAGTACTTC.

The CDR3 sequence: CASSFTGGVADTQYF. In DNA, the CDR3 is TGTGCCAGCAGTTTCACGGGGGGGGTCGCAGATACGCAGTATTTT. The V and J genes are TRBV6-5 and TRBJ2-3; the match to TRBD2 covers 8 bases. The CDR3 loop spans 15 amino acids. Germline assignment: CDR1 MNHEY and CDR2 SVGAGI. After removal of 4 bases from V and 4 bases from J, the junction contained 7 bases not matched to a gene.

A note on this clone: One end of the junction fails to match germline, which may point to a read error. The CDR3 here is CSVAGSCNEQFF. DNA of the CDR3: TGCAGCGTTGCGGGGTCCTGCAATGAGCAGTTCTTC. V usage is TRBV29-1 and J usage is TRBJ2-1; TRBD2 might be the D (5 bases). Germline loops: CDR1 SQVTM, CDR2 ANQGSEA. The CDR3 spans 12 residues.

This clone came up once. The chain carries TRBV4-1 and TRBJ2-1; D gene unclear. Trimming removed 0 bases from V and 2 bases from J, with 5 bases in between. There are 14 residues in the CDR3. Germline CDR1 MGHRA, CDR2 YSYEKL. CDR3 residues: CASSQDPAYNEQFF. The CDR3 DNA reads as TGCGCCAGCAGCCAAGACCCAGCCTACAATGAGCAGTTCTTC.

The rearrangement joins TRBV11-1 to TRBJ1-2; 7 bases align to TRBD1. The germline gives CDR1 SGHAT, CDR2 FQDESV (reference sequence). V lost 5 bases and J lost 3; bases outside the gene matches: 3. The CDR3 has 13 residues. The CDR3 nucleotides are TGTGCCAGCAGCCCCGGACAGGACTATGGCTACACCTTC. Its translation: CASSPGQDYGYTF.

In its sample, this clone ranks as medium-sized. The rearrangement joins TRBV19 to TRBJ2-2; D may be TRBD1 or TRBD2 (5 bases each). Trimming took off 6 bases at V and 6 bases at J, with 11 bases between the two ends. CDR1 and CDR2 (germline): LNHDA, SQIVND (reference sequence). The CDR3 totals 13 residues. This CDR3 is CASRGPGPGELFF. The CDR3 nucleotides are TGTGCCAGTAGAGGACCGGGGCCCGGGGAGCTGTTTTTT.

CDR3 protein: CASSQLGSGRLNTEAFF. CDR3 sequence (DNA): TGTGCCAGCAGCCAACTAGGCTCGGGCAGACTGAACACTGAAGCTTTCTTT. V is TRBV5-5 and J is TRBJ1-1; D not resolved. Germline V gene sequence: CDR1 SGHKS, CDR2 YYEKEE (reference sequence). Trimming took 4 bases from V and 0 from J, leaving 19 bases between them. This CDR3 spans 17 amino acids. Full variable domain (rest looked up from reference TRBV5-5 and TRBJ1-1): DAGVTQSPTHLIKTRGQQVTLRCSPISGHKSVSWYQQVLGQGPQFIFQYYEKEERGRGNFPDRFSARQFPNYSSELNVNALLLGDSALYLCASSQLGSGRLNTEAFFGQGTRLTVV.

V is TRBV6-1 and J is TRBJ1-5, with D perhaps TRBD1 (6 bases). The CDR3 totals 16 residues. Germline CDR1 reads MNHNS; CDR2 reads SASEGT. Trimming took 2 bases from V and 1 from J, leaving 12 bases between them. The CDR3 sequence: CASSELTGYSNQPQHF. The CDR3 nucleotides are TGTGCCAGCAGTGAATTGACAGGCTACAGCAATCAGCCCCAGCATTTT.

The chain combines TRBV20-1 with TRBJ2-1; D is undetermined. Germline V lookup: CDR1 DFQATT, CDR2 SNEGSKA (reference sequence). V was pared by 3 bases and J by 7 bases, with 16 bases between. The CDR3 runs 14 residues. The CDR3 nucleotides are TGCAGTGCTAGTCGGTACCTCCTAGAGAATGAGCAGTTCTTC. This gives the protein CSASRYLLENEQFF.

CDR3 DNA: TGTGCCAGCAGCTTAGATGGCGGGAGCAATGAGCAGTTCTTC. It is translated as CASSLDGGSNEQFF. The rearrangement uses TRBV7-9 and TRBJ2-1; 7 bases are a match to TRBD2. The CDR3 is 14 residues long. Germline loops: CDR1 SEHNR, CDR2 FQNEAQ (reference sequence). V gave up 1 base and J gave up 6 bases; unmatched junction bases: 3.

The chain is built from TRBV6-5 and TRBJ2-3; tentative D call: TRBD2 (6 bases). Per the germline V gene, CDR1 is MNHEY and CDR2 is SVGAGI. V lost 1 base to trimming and J lost 4 bases, with 15 bases between them. The CDR3 has 16 residues. CDR3 sequence: CASSYFPVGGSDTQYF. CDR3 bases: TGTGCCAGCAGTTACTTCCCCGTGGGAGGATCAGATACGCAGTATTTT.

This clone was picked up a small number of times. This chain uses TRBV4-3 with TRBJ1-1; D uncertain. The CDR3 contains 13 residues. The germline gives CDR1 LGHNA, CDR2 YSLEER. Trimming removed 2 bases at V and 7 bases at J, with 11 bases between. The CDR3 DNA is TGCGCCAGCAGCCAATATGAAAGGAGTGAAGCTTTCTTT. This sequence encodes CASSQYERSEAFF.

V and J are TRBV2 and TRBJ2-1, with D maybe TRBD1 (5 bases). The CDR3 spans 15 residues. Trimming removed 2 bases at V and 3 bases at J, with 11 bases between. Per the germline V gene, CDR1 is SNHLY and CDR2 is FYNNEI. For the CDR3, the DNA is TGTGCCAGCAGTGAATCCCGACAGCACTACAATGAGCAGTTCTTC. Its protein product is CASSESRQHYNEQFF. Full variable domain (rest looked up from reference TRBV2 and TRBJ2-1): EPEVTQTPSHQVTQMGQEVILRCVPISNHLYFYWYRQILGQKVEFLVSFYNNEISEKSEIFDDQFSVERPDGSNFTLKIRSTKLEDSAMYFCASSESRQHYNEQFFGPGTRLTVL.

Turning to this clone: Other nucleotide sequences from this sample produce the same CDR3. V is TRBV7-8 and J is TRBJ2-7, with D possibly matching TRBD2 (7 bases). This CDR3 region has 15 residues. V lost 1 base, J lost 6 bases, and 16 bases lay in between. From germline, CDR1 is SGHVS and CDR2 FQNEAQ. CDR3 residues: CASSLGGGGGAEQYF. In nucleotides, the CDR3 is TGTGCCAGCAGCTTAGGGGGCGGGGGCGGGGCCGAGCAGTACTTC. The entire variable domain, with the rest obtained from reference TRBV7-8 and TRBJ2-7, is as follows: GAGVSQSPRYKVAKRGQDVALRCDPISGHVSLFWYQQALGQGPEFLTYFQNEAQLDKSGLPSDRFFAERPEGSVSTLKIQRTQQEDSAVYLCASSLGGGGGAEQYFGPGTRLTVT.

The chain is built from TRBV6-1 and TRBJ1-5; maybe TRBD1 (5 bases). This CDR3 comprises 15 residues. From germline, CDR1 is MNHNS and CDR2 SASEGT. Trimming left V 1 base short and J 4 bases short, with 11 bases between. In DNA, the CDR3 is TGTGCCAGCAGTGAAGTCGGGGGAGAGAATCAGCCCCAGCATTTT. It translates to CASSEVGGENQPQHF.

The chain has TRBV10-3 and TRBJ1-6; 7 nucleotides align to TRBD1. CDR1 ENHRY and CDR2 SYGVKD come from the germline V gene. This CDR3 spans 14 amino acids. Trimming at V came to 6 bases and at J to 7 bases, leaving 6 bases not matched to a gene. The DNA of the CDR3 is TGTGCCATCAGCGTGGGACAGAACAATTCACCCCTCCACTTT. It codes for CAISVGQNNSPLHF.

The J gene is TRBJ2-1, the V gene TRBV6-5; 7 nucleotides align to TRBD2. Germline assignment: CDR1 MNHEY and CDR2 SVGAGI. The CDR3 is 13 residues long. The J segment lost 8 bases and the V segment lost 2 bases, leaving 3 bases of the junction unmatched. The CDR3 DNA reads as TGTGCCAGCAGTTACGGCGGGAGCTATGAGCAGTTCTTC. Its protein is CASSYGGSYEQFF.

This sequence joins TRBV5-1 and TRBJ2-7, with 11 bases aligning to TRBD2. V lost 8 bases, J lost 3 bases, and 7 bases stayed unmatched. Germline CDR1 reads SGHRS; CDR2 reads YFSETQ. The CDR3 runs to 14 residues. The CDR3 DNA reads as TGCGCCAGAGGAGGGACTAGCGGCGACTACGAGCAGTACTTC. Its translation is CARGGTSGDYEQYF.

This chain uses TRBV2 with TRBJ2-2; 14 nucleotides agree with TRBD2. V shed 4 bases, J shed 3 bases, and the junction held 1 base outside the gene matches. CDR1 SNHLY and CDR2 FYNNEI come from the germline V gene. CDR3 size: 16 residues. CDR3 sequence reads: CASSGLAGGYTGELFF. In DNA, the CDR3 is TGTGCCAGCAGTGGACTAGCGGGAGGGTACACCGGGGAGCTGTTTTTT.